This TCR beta chain was recorded in a study of blood T cells in healthy people across ages (dated by TCRdb to between 2015 and 2017). A note on the overall study: In model experiments, roughly one uniquely barcoded TCR beta cDNA molecule per two T cells was captured by template switching. Using deep sequencing normalized with unique cDNA molecular identifiers, the study measured how TCR beta repertoire diversity changes with age. Four age groups were formed from the donors: young (average approximately 15 years), middle-aged (approximately 40), aged (about 62) and long-lived (around 82). To avoid experimental bias, donors of different ages were randomly spread across the sequencing lanes. Two additional independent replicas of 1 million unique cDNA reads from the same blood draw were analyzed for two donors (one aged 18 to 29 and one aged 80 or older). On the study overall, not on this receptor specifically: Conclusive comparison of naive and antigen-experienced compartments was prevented by the profiling of bulk unsorted PBMCs. Observed TCR beta diversity correlated strongly with the percentage of naive T cells measured by flow cytometry. Compared with the aged group, the long-lived group had more naive CD4+ T cells, fewer expanded clones and increased TCR diversity, a pattern suggesting age selection. Donor CMV infection status was unknown, potentially confounding age-related changes in expanded clonotypes. Observed TCR beta diversity per million T cells fell roughly linearly with age, and a significant reduction was already apparent by age approximately 41. Estimates of total diversity from one million sequenced T cells were regarded as lower bounds and underestimates.

Comments on this clonotype: There is no known antigen for this receptor. No base quality information exists; no much larger clone differs at one position.

From a lookup of the germline V gene, CDR1 and CDR2 are MNHEY and SVGEGT. V is cut back by 6 bases and J by 2 bases, with 5 bases in the junction unmatched. CDR3 length: 14 amino acids, cysteine to phenylalanine. The only DNA kept is the CDR3, 42 bases in frame from the first base. The approximately 40 donors, aged about 6 to 95 years, were systemically healthy Caucasian individuals from Russia. Each donor gave ten milliliters of peripheral blood, drawn into EDTA-treated Vacutainer tubes. Ficoll-Paque density-gradient centrifugation was used to isolate PBMCs, with at least 6.5 million obtained per sample. Total RNA was extracted from PBMCs with Trizol reagent, with at least 5 micrograms obtained per sample. The percentages of naive CD45RAhigh/CD27high T cells were determined by flow cytometry on a PBMC aliquot from every donor. The library was made by 5' RACE. This sample was sequenced with an Illumina HiSeq 2500. The second PCR ran for roughly 7 to 12 cycles and used a J-beta primer mix along with a sample-barcoded 5' primer. A unique molecular identifier was introduced onto each TCR beta cDNA molecule by a template-switch 5' adaptor carrying 12 random nucleotides. Each sample yielded at least 3 million CDR3-containing paired-end reads. The Mint cDNA synthesis kit, primed by a TRBC-specific oligonucleotide, was used to synthesize first-strand cDNA from all RNA. All cDNA was treated with uracil-DNA glycosylase and then went through a first 18-cycle PCR with the universal primers M1SS and BC2_uni_R. As for the original processing: Normalization of each sample was performed by random selection of 1 million high-quality reads, each carrying a distinct molecular identifier. Instead of being binned into consensus sequences, reads with shared molecular identifiers were discarded. MiTCR, set to a Q25 quality threshold and the strictest error-elimination algorithm, was used for CDR3 identification, clonotype clustering and error correction. A nonparametric unseen species model with Euler transformation was used to estimate a lower bound on total TCR beta diversity. In TCRdb, the public reads were trimmed at Q25 with fastp and aligned with MiXCR, with productive beta chains retained. Every distinct CDR3 protein forms one entry, paired with its most common genes and DNA. TCRdb's processing, not the authors' own work, is the source of the V and J calls. The sample profile shows around 650,000 distinct CDR3 sequences; around 43% of them were found once. The leading ten clones occupy 30% of the sample.

The sequence is built from TRBV6-2 or TRBV6-3 and TRBJ2-7; the junction holds 9 bases that match TRBD2. This sequence originates from an elderly man in good health. Sequencing was performed on blood. This receptor has the CDR3 CASSQGLAAYEQYF. The bases read TGTGCCAGCAGCCAGGGACTAGCCGCCTACGAGCAGTACTTC.